These T cell receptor beta chains were read from a single sample in a study of blood T cell repertoires in COVID-19. Sequenced by immunoSEQ multiplex PCR; TCRdb stores in-frame clones only, minus some. This table has about 210,000 clones, 88% appearing once. Sequencing used peripheral blood. The receptors stem from a man in his late teens or twenties with active or convalescent COVID-19. The CDR3 runs from the conserved cysteine through the conserved F or W. A D gene is named only where the DNA matches it firmly. Part of the rows lack a size; the others show once, few, many or a class for expanded clones.

TRBD1,-,TRBV3-1/TRBV3-2,14,TRBJ1-1,CASSQVTGGTEAFF,TGTGCCAGCAGCCAAGTAACAGGGGGCACTGAAGCTTTCTTT
-,-,TRBV25-1,15,TRBJ2-5,CASSESPSPQETQYF,TGTGCCAGCAGTGAATCTCCTAGCCCCCAAGAGACCCAGTACTTC
-,-,TRBV11-1,16,TRBJ2-2,CASSLNGGLDTGELFF,TGTGCCAGCAGCCTGAACGGCGGTTTGGACACCGGGGAGCTGTTTTTT
-,-,TRBV19,14,TRBJ1-1,CASSIGGHGTEAFF,TGTGCCAGTAGTATAGGGGGGCATGGCACTGAAGCTTTCTTT
TRBD1,-,TRBV19,16,TRBJ1-4,CASSIRQGAKAEKLFF,TGTGCCAGTAGTATCAGACAGGGGGCGAAGGCTGAAAAACTGTTTTTT
TRBD2,-,TRBV6-5,14,TRBJ2-5,CASRASGAANTQYF,TGTGCCAGCAGGGCTAGCGGGGCCGCCAATACCCAGTACTTC
-,once,TRBV30,13,TRBJ2-6,CAWSPLGANVLTF,TGTGCCTGGAGTCCTCTCGGGGCCAACGTCCTGACTTTC
-,-,TRBV6-2/TRBV6-3,16,TRBJ1-1,CASSSLTGDRNTEAFF,TGTGCCAGCAGCTCCCTCACCGGGGATAGGAACACTGAAGCTTTCTTT
TRBD1,-,TRBV27,13,TRBJ1-2,CASSGTGLYGYTF,TGTGCCAGCAGTGGGACAGGGCTCTATGGCTACACCTTC
-,-,TRBV11-2,18,TRBJ2-1,CASSTFEGALSRVVEQFF,TGTGCCAGCAGCACCTTTGAAGGGGCCCTGAGTCGCGTGGTTGAGCAGTTCTTC
-,-,TRBV19,14,TRBJ2-5,CASSAGRSVETQYF,TGTGCCAGTAGTGCGGGACGCTCGGTGGAGACCCAGTACTTC
-,-,TRBV9,16,TRBJ1-1,CASSSPRGGPDTEAFF,TGTGCCAGCAGTTCACCGCGGGGAGGGCCGGACACTGAAGCTTTCTTT
-,-,TRBV5-4,15,TRBJ1-4,CASSLDRSTNEKLFF,TGTGCCAGCAGCTTGGACAGATCAACTAATGAAAAACTGTTTTTT
TRBD2,-,TRBV30,15,TRBJ2-1,CASSGLAGVENEQFF,TGTGCCTCCTCGGGACTAGCGGGAGTGGAGAATGAGCAGTTCTTC
TRBD2,-,TRBV7-2,17,TRBJ2-3,CASRPPTSVESTDTQYF,TGTGCCAGCAGGCCTCCTACTAGCGTAGAAAGCACAGATACGCAGTATTTT
-,-,TRBV6-5,14,TRBJ1-1,CASSRDILNTEAFF,TGTGCCAGCAGCCGGGACATACTGAACACTGAAGCTTTCTTT
TRBD2,once,TRBV4-2,14,TRBJ2-7,CASTRGSGIYEQYF,TGTGCCAGCACCCGGGGTAGCGGGATCTACGAGCAGTACTTC
TRBD1,-,TRBV2,14,TRBJ1-1,CASSEDRGLTEAFF,TGTGCCAGCAGTGAAGACAGGGGGCTTACTGAAGCTTTCTTT
TRBD1,-,TRBV29-1,14,TRBJ1-6,CSDRQGGRYSPLHF,TGCAGCGACAGGCAGGGGGGTCGATATTCACCCCTCCACTTT
TRBD2,-,TRBV5-1,21,TRBJ2-1,CASSSVRNPSNSGSSYNEQFF,TGCGCCAGCAGCTCGGTAAGAAATCCGTCAAATAGCGGGAGCTCCTACAATGAGCAGTTCTTC
-,-,TRBV5-1,15,TRBJ2-3,CASSLEPSGTDTQYF,TGCGCCAGCAGCCTGGAGCCTAGCGGCACAGATACGCAGTATTTT
-,-,TRBV11-2,13,TRBJ1-2,CASSLSWGDGYTF,TGTGCCAGCAGCTTAAGTTGGGGGGATGGCTACACCTTC
-,-,TRBV5-6,13,TRBJ2-7,CASSRSGTYEQYF,TGTGCCAGCAGTCGTTCAGGGACCTACGAGCAGTACTTC
-,-,TRBV2,12,TRBJ2-1,CASTLGSNEQFF,TGTGCCAGCACGCTGGGCTCCAATGAGCAGTTCTTC
-,-,TRBV7-8,14,TRBJ1-5,CASSGGEGGQPQHF,TGTGCCAGCAGCGGGGGGGAGGGAGGGCAGCCCCAGCATTTT
-,few,TRBV7-9,13,TRBJ1-1,CASSSTGNTEAFF,TGTGCCAGCAGCTCGACAGGAAACACTGAAGCTTTCTTT
-,-,TRBV6-5,12,TRBJ1-4,CASTNRGEKLFF,TGTGCCAGCACTAATAGGGGGGAAAAACTGTTTTTT
-,-,TRBV19,15,TRBJ1-1,CASSISRRAPTEAFF,TGTGCCAGTAGTATTTCCCGGAGGGCTCCAACTGAAGCTTTCTTT
-,-,TRBV5-1,16,TRBJ1-1,CASSLAPTRGATEAFF,TGCGCCAGCAGCTTGGCCCCAACCCGGGGGGCAACTGAAGCTTTCTTT
TRBD1,-,TRBV7-2,13,TRBJ2-7,CASSSPADRQQYF,TGTGCCAGCAGCTCACCTGCGGACAGGCAGCAGTACTTC
-,-,TRBV6-6,16,TRBJ1-4,CASSYSGGGFGEKLFF,TGTGCCAGCAGTTACTCGGGCGGGGGGTTTGGCGAAAAACTGTTTTTT
TRBD1,once,TRBV5-1,16,TRBJ2-1,CASSSLGTGVPNEQFF,TGCGCCAGCAGCTCCCTCGGGACAGGGGTTCCCAATGAGCAGTTCTTC
-,-,TRBV28,13,TRBJ2-7,CASSPTATYEQYF,TGTGCCAGCAGTCCCACTGCGACCTACGAGCAGTACTTC
TRBD2,once,TRBV19,20,TRBJ2-1,CASSISDYGTSGLTGSEQFF,TGTGCCAGTAGTATATCGGACTACGGGACTAGCGGACTTACGGGGAGTGAGCAGTTCTTC
-,-,TRBV23-1,16,TRBJ2-7,CASRQKLAASSYEQYF,TGCGCCAGCAGGCAAAAATTAGCGGCAAGCTCCTACGAGCAGTACTTC
-,-,TRBV5-5,17,TRBJ2-7,CASSLGLGARVRNEQYF,TGTGCCAGCAGCTTAGGTCTGGGGGCTCGGGTACGCAACGAGCAGTACTTC
TRBD1,-,TRBV18,16,TRBJ1-5,CASSPNGDRENQPQHF,TGTGCCAGCTCACCAAACGGGGACAGAGAGAATCAGCCCCAGCATTTT
-,-,TRBV9,15,TRBJ2-1,CASSVDSQGYNEQFF,TGTGCCAGCAGCGTAGACTCCCAGGGCTACAATGAGCAGTTCTTC
-,-,TRBV27,15,TRBJ1-2,CASRDSAVTNYGYTF,TGTGCCAGCAGGGACTCGGCCGTCACTAACTATGGCTACACCTTC
TRBD2,-,TRBV11-2,15,TRBJ2-1,CASSYLAGVNNEQFF,TGTGCCAGCAGCTATCTAGCGGGAGTTAACAATGAGCAGTTCTTC
-,-,TRBV29-1,15,TRBJ1-4,CSVRKGTPSNEKLFF,TGCAGCGTTCGTAAGGGGACTCCTTCAAATGAAAAACTGTTTTTT
TRBD2,-,TRBV5-4,14,TRBJ2-7,CASSPPGLAGEQYF,TGTGCCAGCAGCCCACCGGGACTAGCGGGCGAGCAGTACTTC
-,-,TRBV7-9,16,TRBJ2-7,CASSLGGGGGEVEQYF,TGTGCCAGCAGCTTAGGAGGTGGGGGCGGTGAAGTTGAGCAGTACTTC
TRBD2,few,TRBV5-1,18,TRBJ2-3,CASSAGTSGNTLTDTQYF,TGCGCCAGCAGCGCCGGGACTAGCGGGAACACCTTGACAGATACGCAGTATTTT